The 12 T cell receptor beta chains below come from one sample, sequenced in a study of CD8+CD57+ T cells in acquired aplastic anemia. Template material for TCR beta VDJ and CDR3 profiling consisted of genomic DNA. Each CDR3 protein is one row after TCRdb ran MiXCR on the reads. The data contain hundreds of thousands of distinct CDR3 sequences, 55% to 70% of them singletons. Sequencing was performed on sorted CD4+, CD8+, or CD8+CD57+ T cells (not recorded which) from PBMCs. These receptors were taken from a human donor in good health, serving as a control.

Details on this clonotype: Given the absence of the conserved phenylalanine or tryptophan at the CDR3 end, a read error is likely. No DNA is shown, since the ends of the CDR3 on it are uncertain; the CDR3 is the one TCRdb lists. J is TRBJ1-1 and V is TRBV7-2; TRBD1 is the table's D call, not checked against the DNA. The germline CDR1 and CDR2 sequences are SGHTA and FQGNSA. The CDR3 is 13 amino acids long, termini counted. The CDR3 here is CASSSRQGQGPQH.

The CDR3 is CAISSDRDYGYTF. CDR3 DNA sequence: TGTGCCATCAGTTCCGACAGGGACTATGGCTACACCTTC. The chain joins TRBV10-3 to TRBJ1-2, with 7 nucleotides matching TRBD1. J gave up 3 bases and V 5 bases, and 3 bases lay outside the gene matches. Germline V lookup: CDR1 ENHRY, CDR2 SYGVKD. The CDR3 is 13 amino acids.

This clonotype was recorded at least ten times. V usage is TRBV30 and J usage is TRBJ1-1, with 8 bases aligning to TRBD1. Germline-derived CDR1 and CDR2 are GTSNPN and SVGIG (reference sequence). The CDR3 extends over 13 amino acids. After removal of 2 bases from V and 5 bases from J, the junction contained 4 bases not matched to a gene. This chain's CDR3 is CAWSLRTGTEAFF. The CDR3 DNA follows: TGTGCCTGGAGTCTTAGGACAGGGACTGAAGCTTTCTTT.

CDR3 bases: TGTGCCAGCAGTAGAGAGAGCGGACCCGCGGGCGAAAAACTGTTTTTT. This encodes CASSRESGPAGEKLFF. The chain is built from TRBV6-4 and TRBJ1-4; D ambiguous. Germline CDR1 MRHNA, CDR2 SNTAGT. With 5 bases removed from V and 8 bases from J, the gap between germline ends came to 21 bases. The CDR3 has 16 amino acids.

V usage is TRBV4-2 and J usage is TRBJ1-2; D is undetermined. Trimming took 0 bases from V and 1 from J, leaving 18 bases between them. Looked up from germline, CDR1 is LGHNA and CDR2 is YNFKEQ. This CDR3 contains 18 residues. This chain's CDR3 is CASSQDRGLMGDNYGYTF. CDR3 nucleotides: TGTGCCAGCAGCCAAGATCGCGGTTTAATGGGCGATAACTATGGCTACACCTTC.

The V gene is TRBV24-1, the J gene TRBJ2-7; TRBD2 is a possible D gene (6 bases). Germline lookup yields CDR1 KGHDR and CDR2 SFDVKD. There are 14 residues in the CDR3. Deletions cut 3 bases from V and 5 bases from J, with 13 bases between. CDR3 DNA: TGTGCCACCAGTGATCCGGAGGGCACAGACGAGCAGTACTTC. Amino acids: CATSDPEGTDEQYF.

Concerning this clonotype: A junction boundary mismatches the germline segment, possibly from a read error. The chain recombines TRBV9 with TRBJ2-1; the D gene is possibly TRBD1 (8 bases). The CDR3 is 15 amino acids. In germline, CDR1 is SGDLS, CDR2 YYNGEE. CDR3 sequence reads: CASSRGRRDYYEQFF. CDR3 in DNA: TGTGCCAGCTCCAGGGGGCGTCGGGACTACTATGAGCAGTTCTTC. The full variable domain, with the rest looked up from reference TRBV9 and TRBJ2-1, is DSGVTQTPKHLITATGQRVTLRCSPRSGDLSVYWYQQSLDQGLQFLIQYYNGEERAKGNILERFSAQQFPDLHSELNLSSLELGDSALYFCASSRGRRDYYEQFFGPGTRLTVL.

This clonotype was detected ten times or more. The genes are TRBV30 and TRBJ1-2; no clear D. The CDR3 contains 12 residues. Trimming took 1 base from V and 4 from J, leaving 7 bases between them. Germline CDR1 and CDR2: GTSNPN and SVGIG (reference sequence). In DNA, the CDR3 is TGTGCCTGGAGTGGCGGTGGCTATGGCTACACCTTC. The encoded protein is CAWSGGGYGYTF. Variable domain in full (rest from reference TRBV30 and TRBJ1-2): SQTIHQWPATLVQPVGSPLSLECTVEGTSNPNLYWYRQAAGRGLQLLFYSVGIGQISSEVPQNLSASRPQDRQFILSSKKLLLSDSGFYLCAWSGGGYGYTFGSGTRLTVV.

The rearrangement joins TRBV9 to TRBJ2-7; D tentatively fits TRBD1 or TRBD2 (6 bases each). Germline V gives CDR1 SGDLS, CDR2 YYNGEE. The V and J ends lost 9 bases and 4 bases respectively, with 26 bases between them. The CDR3 extends over 16 amino acids. The CDR3 nucleotides are TGTGCCACAATAGCCCGGGGGCGCGTGGGCAGGTACGAGCAGTACTTC. It encodes CATIARGRVGRYEQYF.

With regard to this clonotype: A junction boundary mismatches the germline segment, possibly from a read error. V and J are TRBV12-3 or TRBV12-4 and TRBJ1-6, with 7 bases identical to TRBD1. This CDR3 region has 16 residues. This chain's CDR3 is CASSLPPGQLNSSLHF. The CDR3 DNA reads TGTGCCAGCAGCCTGCCACCGGGACAGCTTAATTCATCCCTCCACTTT.

In its sample, this clonotype was seen once. The rearrangement links TRBV19 to TRBJ1-1; D gene unclear. This CDR3 is built from 12 residues. Trimming took 8 bases from V and 1 from J, leaving 8 bases between them. Germline loops: CDR1 LNHDA, CDR2 SQIVND (reference sequence). CDR3 protein: CASSPGNTEAFF. DNA for the CDR3: TGTGCCAGTTCCCCGGGGAACACTGAAGCTTTCTTT. Full variable domain (outside the CDR3, taken from reference TRBV19 and TRBJ1-1): DGGITQSPKYLFRKEGQNVTLSCEQNLNHDAMYWYRQDPGQGLRLIYYSQIVNDFQKGDIAEGYSVSREKKESFPLTVTSAQKNPTAFYLCASSPGNTEAFFGQGTRLTVV.

Details on this clonotype: At one end, the junction sequence differs from germline, possibly due to a read error. The J gene is TRBJ2-7, the V gene TRBV9; 8 positions match TRBD1. CDR3 length: 14 amino acids. From germline, CDR1 is SGDLS and CDR2 YYNGEE. CDR3 sequence (DNA): TGTGCCAGCAGCGTTACAGGGGGGTCGCACGAGCCGTACTTC. Amino acids: CASSVTGGSHEPYF.